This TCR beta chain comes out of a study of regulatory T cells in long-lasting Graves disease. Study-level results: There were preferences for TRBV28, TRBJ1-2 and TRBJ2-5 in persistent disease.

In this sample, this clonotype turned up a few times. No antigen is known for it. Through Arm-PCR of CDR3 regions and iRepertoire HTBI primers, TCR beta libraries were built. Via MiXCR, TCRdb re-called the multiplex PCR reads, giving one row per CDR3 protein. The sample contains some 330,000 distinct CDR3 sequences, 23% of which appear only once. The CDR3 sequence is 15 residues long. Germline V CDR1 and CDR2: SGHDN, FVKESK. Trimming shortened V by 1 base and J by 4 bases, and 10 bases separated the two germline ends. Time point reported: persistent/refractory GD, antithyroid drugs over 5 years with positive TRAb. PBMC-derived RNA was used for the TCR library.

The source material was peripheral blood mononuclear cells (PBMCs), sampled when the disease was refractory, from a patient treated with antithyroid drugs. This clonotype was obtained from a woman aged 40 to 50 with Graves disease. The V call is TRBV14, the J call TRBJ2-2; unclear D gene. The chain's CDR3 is CASSQVRLSTGELFF. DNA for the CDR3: TGTGCCAGCAGCCAAGTCAGACTTTCCACCGGGGAGCTGTTTTTT. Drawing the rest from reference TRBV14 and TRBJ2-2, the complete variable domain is EAGVTQFPSHSVIEKGQTVTLRCDPISGHDNLYWYRRVMGKEIKFLLHFVKESKQDESGMPNNRFLAERTGGTYSTLKVQPAELEDSGVYFCASSQVRLSTGELFFGEGSRLTVL.